The T cell receptor (beta chain) under discussion was sequenced for a study of CD8 T cells in Susac syndrome. Reverse transcription of about 0.45 to 1 ug RNA was carried out with random hexamers. By means of immunoSEQ multiplex PCR, TCR beta CDR3 spanning 54 Vbeta and 13 Jbeta underwent amplification. TCRdb used MiXCR to reprocess the immunoSEQ multiplex PCR reads, holding one entry per CDR3 protein. This table has around 190,000 distinct CDR3 sequences, 93% appearing once. The T cells that were sequenced for TCR beta were CD8+ and CD4+ cells from blood. The CDR3 consists of 17 residues. The V gene's germline CDR1 is SGHTA and CDR2 FQGNSA. With 0 bases removed from V and 3 bases from J, the gap between germline ends came to 15 bases.

This clonotype was sampled from a human donor in good health. The specimen sequenced was CD4+ T cells from PBMCs. The chain couples TRBV7-2 to TRBJ2-1, with a weak D call TRBD2 (7 bases). The CDR3 sequence: CASSLAVTGGGYNEQFF. Written as DNA, the CDR3 is TGTGCCAGCAGCTTAGCTGTGACGGGGGGCGGCTACAATGAGCAGTTCTTC.